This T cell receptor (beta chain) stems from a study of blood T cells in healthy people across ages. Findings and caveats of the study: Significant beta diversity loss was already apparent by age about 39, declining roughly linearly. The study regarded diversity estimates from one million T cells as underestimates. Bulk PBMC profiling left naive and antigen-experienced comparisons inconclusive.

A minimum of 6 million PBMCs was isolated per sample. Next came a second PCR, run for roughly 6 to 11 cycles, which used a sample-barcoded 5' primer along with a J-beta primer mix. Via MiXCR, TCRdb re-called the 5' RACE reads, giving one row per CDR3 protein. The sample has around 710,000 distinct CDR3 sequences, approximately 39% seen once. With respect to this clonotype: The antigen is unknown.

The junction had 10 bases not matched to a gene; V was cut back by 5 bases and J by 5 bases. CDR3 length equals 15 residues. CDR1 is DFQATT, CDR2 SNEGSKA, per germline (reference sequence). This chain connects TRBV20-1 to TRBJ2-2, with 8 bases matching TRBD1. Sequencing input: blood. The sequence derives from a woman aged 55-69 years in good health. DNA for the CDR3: TGCAGTGCTCAACAGGGGGGCCAGGAAACCGGGGAGCTGTTTTTT. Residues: CSAQQGGQETGELFF.